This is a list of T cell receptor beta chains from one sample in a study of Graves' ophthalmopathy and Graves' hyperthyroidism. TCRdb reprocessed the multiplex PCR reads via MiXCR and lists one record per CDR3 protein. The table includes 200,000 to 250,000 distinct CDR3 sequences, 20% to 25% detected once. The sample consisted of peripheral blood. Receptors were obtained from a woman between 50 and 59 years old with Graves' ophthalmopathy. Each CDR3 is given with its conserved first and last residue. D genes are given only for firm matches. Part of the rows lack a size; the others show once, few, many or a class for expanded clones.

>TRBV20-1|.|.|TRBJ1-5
CSASPPRTSNQPQHF
TGCAGTGCTAGCCCCCCCCGAACTAGCAATCAGCCCCAGCATTTT
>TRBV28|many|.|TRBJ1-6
CASSPIPQGRTLNSPLHF
TGTGCCAGCAGTCCCATCCCCCAAGGACGGACCTTAAATTCACCCCTCCACTTT
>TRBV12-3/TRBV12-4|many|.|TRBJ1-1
CASSLRQAGDTEAFF
TGTGCCAGCAGTTTGAGACAGGCCGGGGACACTGAAGCTTTCTTT
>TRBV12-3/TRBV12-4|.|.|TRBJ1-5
CASAPFGEQPQHF
TGTGCCAGCGCCCCCTTCGGGGAACAGCCCCAGCATTTT
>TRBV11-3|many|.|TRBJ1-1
CASSLGGGPQNTEAFF
TGTGCCAGCAGCTTAGGGGGCGGTCCCCAGAACACTGAAGCTTTCTTT
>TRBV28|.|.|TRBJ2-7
CASSLFQGEQYF
TGTGCCAGCAGTTTATTTCAGGGCGAGCAGTACTTC
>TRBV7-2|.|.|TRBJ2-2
CASRPLRPGELFF
TGTGCCAGCAGACCCTTACGTCCTGGGGAGCTGTTTTTT
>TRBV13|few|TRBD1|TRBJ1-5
CASSSGQGDNQPQHF
TGTGCCAGCAGCTCCGGACAGGGGGATAATCAGCCCCAGCATTTT
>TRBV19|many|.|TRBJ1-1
CASSVITEAFF
TGTGCCAGTAGCGTAATCACTGAAGCTTTCTTT
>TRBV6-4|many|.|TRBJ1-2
CASSATGNYGYTF
TGTGCCAGCAGTGCGACAGGAAACTATGGCTACACCTTC
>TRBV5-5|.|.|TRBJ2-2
CASSLGRGTGELFF
TGTGCCAGCAGCTTGGGTAGGGGCACCGGGGAGCTGTTTTTT
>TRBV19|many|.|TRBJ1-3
CASSSQRSGNTIYF
TGTGCCAGTAGTTCACAGCGCTCTGGAAACACCATATATTTT
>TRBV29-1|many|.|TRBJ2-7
CGVSLEYEQYF
TGTGGAGTCTCCCTTGAATACGAGCAGTACTTC
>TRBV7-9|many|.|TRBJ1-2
CASSLAPRLHF
TGTGCCAGCAGCTTAGCACCTCGACTCCACTTC
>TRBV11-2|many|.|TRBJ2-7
CASSLDGDGAYEQYF
TGTGCCAGCAGCTTAGATGGGGACGGAGCCTACGAGCAGTACTTC
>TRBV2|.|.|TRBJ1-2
CASRGLQGYGYTF
TGTGCCAGCAGAGGACTTCAGGGCTATGGCTACACCTTC
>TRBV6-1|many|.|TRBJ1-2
CASSRIEGGYTF
TGTGCCAGCAGCCGAATTGAGGGTGGCTACACCTTC
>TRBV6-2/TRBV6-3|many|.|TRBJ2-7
CASTKDLRTYEQYF
TGTGCCAGCACCAAGGATTTAAGGACCTACGAGCAGTACTTC
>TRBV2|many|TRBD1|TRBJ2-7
CASRKQGMSYEQYF
TGTGCCAGCAGGAAACAGGGGATGTCCTACGAGCAGTACTTC